The 8 T cell receptor beta chains below were found in one sample sequenced in a study of CD4+ T cells in melanoma. The protocol was immunoSEQ multiplex PCR, while the TCRdb copy is restricted to in-frame clones and leaves out a portion. The top ten clones hold about 1.6% of a sample with roughly 150,000 clones, roughly 91% of them seen once. These receptors all stem from a human donor with melanoma.

This clone was detected only once. The gene calls are TRBV11-2 and TRBJ2-5; 9 positions match TRBD1. Germline trimming cut 5 bases from V and 2 bases from J; bases unmatched to any gene: 3. The CDR3 covers 14 residues. Per germline, CDR1 SGHAT and CDR2 FQNNGV. The chain's CDR3 is CASSAGQGQETQYF. CDR3 nucleotides: TGTGCCAGCAGCGCTGGACAGGGGCAAGAGACCCAGTACTTC.

The chain joins TRBV10-1 to TRBJ2-2; the D gene is possibly TRBD1 (5 bases). Trimming left V 5 bases short and J 2 bases short, with 9 bases between. Germline V gives CDR1 WNHNN, CDR2 SYGVQD (reference sequence). CDR3 length equals 14 residues. In DNA, the CDR3 is TGCGCCAGCAGTTTAGGGGAAAACACCGGGGAGCTGTTTTTT. Its translation is CASSLGENTGELFF.

The chain uses TRBV6-5 and TRBJ1-6, with unresolved D. Germline-derived CDR1 and CDR2 are MNHEY and SVGAGI. V was cut by 0 bases and J by 11 bases, with 14 bases left in between. This CDR3 has 15 amino acids. The CDR3 here is CASSYSKQLLAPLHF. The CDR3 coding sequence is TGTGCCAGCAGTTACTCGAAACAGCTTCTGGCACCCCTCCACTTT.

This chain links TRBV29-1 with TRBJ1-2; no reliable D call. The CDR3 totals 13 residues. Deletions cut 2 bases from V and 5 bases from J, with 12 bases between. CDR1 is SQVTM and CDR2 is ANQGSEA in the germline V gene. Here the CDR3 reads CSVEFAGVYGYTF. The CDR3, as DNA: TGCAGCGTTGAATTTGCCGGAGTATATGGCTACACCTTC.

The chain joins TRBV2 to TRBJ2-5, with D perhaps matching TRBD2 (7 bases). The germline V gene encodes CDR1 SNHLY and CDR2 FYNNEI. This CDR3 contains 14 residues. The V end lost 8 bases, the J end lost 5 bases, and 18 bases lay between the germline ends. The DNA for the CDR3 is TGTGCCAGCGTCTTGGGGGGGGCGATGGAGACCCAGTACTTC. It is translated as CASVLGGAMETQYF.

In nucleotides, the CDR3 is TGTGCCAGCCGGGAAGTCCTAAACACTGAAGCTTTCTTT. It is translated as CASREVLNTEAFF. V usage is TRBV6-1 and J usage is TRBJ1-1; D remains unclear. Germline values: CDR1 MNHNS, CDR2 SASEGT. The V end lost 8 bases, the J end lost 2 bases, and 12 bases lay between the germline ends. There are 13 residues in the CDR3.

J is TRBJ1-1 and V is TRBV7-9; a possible D gene is TRBD1 (5 bases). The CDR3 is made up of 13 amino acids. V was shortened by 7 bases and J by 6 bases, with 15 bases between the two germline ends. Germline V gives CDR1 SEHNR, CDR2 FQNEAQ (reference sequence). CDR3 protein: CASIYGRTSEAFF. Here the CDR3 DNA reads TGTGCCAGCATCTACGGTAGGACATCTGAAGCTTTCTTT.

The chain links TRBV6-5 to TRBJ2-5; D remains unclear. Germline CDR1 and CDR2: MNHEY and SVGAGI. V was clipped by 6 bases and J by 3 bases, with 11 bases between them. This CDR3 contains 13 residues. The CDR3 protein is CASRRSTKETQYF. DNA of the CDR3: TGTGCCAGCAGAAGATCGACAAAAGAGACCCAGTACTTC.